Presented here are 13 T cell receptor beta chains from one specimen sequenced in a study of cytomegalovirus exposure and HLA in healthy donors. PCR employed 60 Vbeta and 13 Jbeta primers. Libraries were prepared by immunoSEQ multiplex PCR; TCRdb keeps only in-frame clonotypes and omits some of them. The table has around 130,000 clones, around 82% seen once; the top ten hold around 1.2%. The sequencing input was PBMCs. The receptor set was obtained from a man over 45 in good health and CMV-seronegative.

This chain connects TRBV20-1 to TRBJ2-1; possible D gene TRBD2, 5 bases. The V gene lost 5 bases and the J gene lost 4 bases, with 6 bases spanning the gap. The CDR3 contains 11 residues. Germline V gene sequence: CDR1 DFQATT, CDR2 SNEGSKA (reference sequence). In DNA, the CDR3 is TGCAGTGCTCGGACTTACAATGAGCAGTTCTTC. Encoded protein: CSARTYNEQFF.

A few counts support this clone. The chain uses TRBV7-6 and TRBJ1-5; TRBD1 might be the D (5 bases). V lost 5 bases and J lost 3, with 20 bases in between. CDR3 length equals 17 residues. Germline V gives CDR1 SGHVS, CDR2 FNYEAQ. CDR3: CASSPLLDRIDNQPQHF. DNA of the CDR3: TGTGCCAGCAGCCCACTGCTCGACAGAATCGACAATCAGCCCCAGCATTTT. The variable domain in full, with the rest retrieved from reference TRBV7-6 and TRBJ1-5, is GAGVSQSPRYKVTKRGQDVALRCDPISGHVSLYWYRQALGQGPEFLTYFNYEAQQDKSGLPNDRFSAERPEGSISTLTIQRTEQRDSAMYRCASSPLLDRIDNQPQHFGDGTRLSIL.

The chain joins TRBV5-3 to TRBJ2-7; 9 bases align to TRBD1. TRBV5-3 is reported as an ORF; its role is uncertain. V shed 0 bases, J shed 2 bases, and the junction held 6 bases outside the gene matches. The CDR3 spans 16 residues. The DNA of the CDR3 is TGTGCCAGAAGCTTGGTAGGGACAGGGACAACCTACGAGCAGTACTTC. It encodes CARSLVGTGTTYEQYF.

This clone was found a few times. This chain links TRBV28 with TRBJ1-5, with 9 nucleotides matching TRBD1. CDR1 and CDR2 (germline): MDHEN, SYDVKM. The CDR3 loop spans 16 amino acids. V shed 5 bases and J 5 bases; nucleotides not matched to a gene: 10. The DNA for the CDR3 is TGTGCCAGCAGTCTCCGGACAGGGGAGAGTCATCAGCCCCAGCATTTT. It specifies CASSLRTGESHQPQHF.

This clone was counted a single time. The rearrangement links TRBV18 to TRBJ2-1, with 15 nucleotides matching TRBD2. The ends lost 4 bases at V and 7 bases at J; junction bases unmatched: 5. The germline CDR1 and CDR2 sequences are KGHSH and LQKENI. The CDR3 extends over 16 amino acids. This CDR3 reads CASSLAGTSGRNEQFF. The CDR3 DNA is TGTGCCAGCTCACTAGCCGGGACTAGCGGGAGGAATGAGCAGTTCTTC.

The CDR3 loop is CASSFLFTLYEQYF. The CDR3 DNA is TGTGCCAGCAGTTTTTTGTTCACCCTCTACGAGCAGTACTTC. V gene TRBV28 combines with J gene TRBJ2-5, with D unclear. Matching the DNA end better, TRBJ2-7 makes the J call doubtful. The CDR3 is 14 amino acids. Germline lookup yields CDR1 MDHEN and CDR2 SYDVKM.

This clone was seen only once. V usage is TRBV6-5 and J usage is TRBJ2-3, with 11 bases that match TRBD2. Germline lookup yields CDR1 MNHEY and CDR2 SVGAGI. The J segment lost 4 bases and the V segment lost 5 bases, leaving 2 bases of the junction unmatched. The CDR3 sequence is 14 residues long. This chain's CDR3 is CASSQTSGADTQYF. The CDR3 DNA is TGTGCCAGCAGTCAGACTAGCGGGGCAGATACGCAGTATTTT.

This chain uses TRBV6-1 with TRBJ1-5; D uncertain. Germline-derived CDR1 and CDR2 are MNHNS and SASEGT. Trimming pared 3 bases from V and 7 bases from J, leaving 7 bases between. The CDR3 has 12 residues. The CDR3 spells CASSDPNQPQHF. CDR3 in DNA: TGTGCCAGCAGTGACCCTAACCAGCCCCAGCATTTT.

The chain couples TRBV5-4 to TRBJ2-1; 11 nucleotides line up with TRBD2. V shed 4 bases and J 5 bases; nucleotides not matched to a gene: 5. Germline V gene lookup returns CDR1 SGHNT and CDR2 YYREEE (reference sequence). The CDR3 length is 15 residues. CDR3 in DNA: TGTGCCAGCAGCCTCGGGACTAGCGGAAACAATGAGCAGTTCTTC. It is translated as CASSLGTSGNNEQFF. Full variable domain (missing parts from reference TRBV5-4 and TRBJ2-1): ETGVTQSPTHLIKTRGQQVTLRCSSQSGHNTVSWYQQALGQGPQFIFQYYREEENGRGNFPPRFSGLQFPNYSSELNVNALELDDSALYLCASSLGTSGNNEQFFGPGTRLTVL.

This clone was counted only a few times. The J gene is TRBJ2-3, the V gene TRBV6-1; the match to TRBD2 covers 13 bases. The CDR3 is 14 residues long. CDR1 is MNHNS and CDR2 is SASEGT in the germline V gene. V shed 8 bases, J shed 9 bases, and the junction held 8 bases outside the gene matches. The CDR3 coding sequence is TGTGCCAGCGGGGGACTAGCGGGAAGGGGGACGCAGTATTTT. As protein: CASGGLAGRGTQYF.

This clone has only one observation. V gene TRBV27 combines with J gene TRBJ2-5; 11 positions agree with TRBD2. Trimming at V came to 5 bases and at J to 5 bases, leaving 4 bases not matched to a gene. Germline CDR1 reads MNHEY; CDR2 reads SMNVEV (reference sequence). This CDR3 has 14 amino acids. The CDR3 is CASSLRTSGETQYF. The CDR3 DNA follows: TGTGCCAGCAGTCTTAGGACTAGCGGGGAGACCCAGTACTTC.

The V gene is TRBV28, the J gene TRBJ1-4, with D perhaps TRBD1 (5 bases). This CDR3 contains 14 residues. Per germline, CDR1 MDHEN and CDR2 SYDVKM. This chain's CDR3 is CATAMDPQGEKLFF. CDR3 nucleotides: TGTGCTACAGCAATGGACCCGCAGGGTGAAAAACTGTTTTTT.

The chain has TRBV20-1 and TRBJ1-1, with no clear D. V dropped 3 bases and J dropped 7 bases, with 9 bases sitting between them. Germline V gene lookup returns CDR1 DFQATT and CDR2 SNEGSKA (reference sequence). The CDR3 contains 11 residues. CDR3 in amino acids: CSARPGCEAFF. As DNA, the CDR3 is TGCAGTGCTAGGCCGGGATGTGAAGCTTTCTTT.